These 3 T cell receptor beta chains share one sample of origin, sequenced in a study of shared clonotypes between healthy human individuals. Profiled with immunoSEQ multiplex PCR; TCRdb holds only in-frame clones, not every one. The sample lists 550,000 to 650,000 clones; approximately 96% were seen once. Positive CCR7 selection of CD45RO-negative cells yielded the naive CD8 cells, and terminally differentiated effector memory CD45RA+ cells were excluded. The material sequenced was naive CD8+ T cells sorted from blood. The receptors shown here come from a woman aged 25 to 39 in good health.

The V gene is TRBV28, the J gene TRBJ2-7, with D maybe TRBD2 (5 bases). This CDR3 has 13 amino acids. CDR1 is MDHEN and CDR2 is SYDVKM in the germline V gene. Trimming cost V 3 bases and J 2 bases, with 8 bases left between them. CDR3 region: CASSFGLPYEQYF. The CDR3 DNA sequence: TGTGCCAGCAGTTTTGGACTCCCCTACGAGCAGTACTTC.

V is TRBV4-1 and J is TRBJ2-7; 8 nucleotides align to TRBD1. Germline CDR1 reads MGHRA; CDR2 reads YSYEKL. The V and J ends lost 0 bases and 6 bases, in that order; junction bases with no gene match: 10. This CDR3 region has 16 residues. The CDR3 region is CASSQEGGPRGPEQYF. The CDR3 DNA reads TGCGCCAGCAGCCAAGAAGGGGGGCCCAGGGGGCCCGAGCAGTACTTC.

V and J are TRBV30 and TRBJ1-4; 9 positions agree with TRBD1. The CDR3 sequence is 15 residues long. Germline values: CDR1 GTSNPN, CDR2 SVGIG (reference sequence). Trimming took 5 bases from V and 8 from J; bases not matched to a gene: 12. CDR3 coding DNA: TGTGCCTGGGGCCTACCGGGACAGGGCTGGGAAAAACTGTTTTTT. Translated, it gives CAWGLPGQGWEKLFF.